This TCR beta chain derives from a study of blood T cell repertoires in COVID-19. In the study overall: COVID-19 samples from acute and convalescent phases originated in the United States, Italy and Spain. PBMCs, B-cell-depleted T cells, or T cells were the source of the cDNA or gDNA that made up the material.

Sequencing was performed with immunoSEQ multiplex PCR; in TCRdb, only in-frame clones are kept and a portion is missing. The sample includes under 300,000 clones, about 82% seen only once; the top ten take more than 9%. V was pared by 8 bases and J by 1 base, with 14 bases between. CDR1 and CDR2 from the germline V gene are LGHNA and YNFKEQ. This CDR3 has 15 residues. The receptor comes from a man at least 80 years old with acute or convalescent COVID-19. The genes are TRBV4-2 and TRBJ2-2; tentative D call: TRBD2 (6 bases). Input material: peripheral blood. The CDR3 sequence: CASPMASENTGELFF. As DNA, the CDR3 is TGTGCCAGCCCGATGGCTAGCGAGAACACCGGGGAGCTGTTTTTT.